This T cell receptor beta chain is from a study of shared clonotypes between healthy human individuals. Study in general: Each donor had three CD4 naive, three CD4 memory, two CD8 naive and one CD8 memory plate.

Points from the study as a whole: Relative to memory subsets, naive subsets generally showed larger estimated richness. Limited genetic and exposure-history diversity came from having few donors.

Using immunoSEQ multiplex PCR, the repertoire was profiled, and TCRdb retains in-frame clones only, with some absent. In the table there are 2 million to 3 million clones, more than 90% of which are singletons. In the case of this clone: Antigen specificity is unknown.

The CDR3 has 14 amino acids. In germline, CDR1 is LNHNV, CDR2 YYDKDF (reference sequence). Trimming removed 6 bases from V and 2 bases from J, with 13 bases in between. The J gene is TRBJ2-5, the V gene TRBV15; tentatively, D is TRBD2 (6 bases). The sample taken for sequencing was naive CD4+ T cells sorted from blood. Noted subset: CD45RA+ positively selected. This receptor was obtained from a man between 18 and 35 years old in good health. In DNA, the CDR3 is TGTGCCACCAGTTATGGTGGGGGGCAAGAGACCCAGTACTTC. Translation: CATSYGGGQETQYF.